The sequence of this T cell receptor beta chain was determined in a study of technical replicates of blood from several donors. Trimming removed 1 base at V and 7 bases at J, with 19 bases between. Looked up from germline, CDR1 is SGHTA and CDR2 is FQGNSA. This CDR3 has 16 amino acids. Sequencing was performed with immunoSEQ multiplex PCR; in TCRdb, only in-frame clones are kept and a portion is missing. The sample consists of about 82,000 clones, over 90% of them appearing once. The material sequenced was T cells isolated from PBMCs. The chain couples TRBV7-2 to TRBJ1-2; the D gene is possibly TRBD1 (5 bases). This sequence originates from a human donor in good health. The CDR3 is CASSLDFDGGRGGYTF. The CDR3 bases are TGTGCCAGCAGCTTAGATTTTGACGGTGGAAGGGGTGGCTACACCTTC.